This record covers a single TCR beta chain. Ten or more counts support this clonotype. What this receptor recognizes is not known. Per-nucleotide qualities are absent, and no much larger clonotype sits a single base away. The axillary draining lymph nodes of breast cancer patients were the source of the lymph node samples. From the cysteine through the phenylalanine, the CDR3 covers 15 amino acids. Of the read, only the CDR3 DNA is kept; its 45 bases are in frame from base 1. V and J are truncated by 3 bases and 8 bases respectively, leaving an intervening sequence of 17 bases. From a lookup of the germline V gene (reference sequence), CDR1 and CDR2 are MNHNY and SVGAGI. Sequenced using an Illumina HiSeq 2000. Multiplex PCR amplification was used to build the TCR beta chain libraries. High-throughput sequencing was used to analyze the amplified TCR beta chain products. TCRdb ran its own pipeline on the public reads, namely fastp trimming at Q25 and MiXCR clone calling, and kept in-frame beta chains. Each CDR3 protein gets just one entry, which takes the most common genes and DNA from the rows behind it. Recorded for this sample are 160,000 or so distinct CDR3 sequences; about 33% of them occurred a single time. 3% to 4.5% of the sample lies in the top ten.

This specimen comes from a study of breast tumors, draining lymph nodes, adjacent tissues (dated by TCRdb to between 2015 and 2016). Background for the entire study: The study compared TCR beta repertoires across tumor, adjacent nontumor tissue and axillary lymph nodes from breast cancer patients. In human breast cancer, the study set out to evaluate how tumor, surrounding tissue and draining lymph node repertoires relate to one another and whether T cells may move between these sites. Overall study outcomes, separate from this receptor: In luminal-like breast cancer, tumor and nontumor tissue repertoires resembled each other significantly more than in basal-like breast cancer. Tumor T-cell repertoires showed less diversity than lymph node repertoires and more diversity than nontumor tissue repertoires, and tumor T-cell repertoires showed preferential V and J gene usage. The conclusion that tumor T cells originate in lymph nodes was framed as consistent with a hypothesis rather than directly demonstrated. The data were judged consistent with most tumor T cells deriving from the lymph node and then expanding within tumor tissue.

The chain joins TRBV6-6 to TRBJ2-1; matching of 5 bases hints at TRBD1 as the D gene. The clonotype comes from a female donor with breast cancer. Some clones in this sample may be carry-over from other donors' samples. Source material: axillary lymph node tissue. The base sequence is TGTGCCAGCAGTTATGGGGCCAACAATGTCGATGAGCAGTTCTTC. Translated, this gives CASSYGANNVDEQFF.